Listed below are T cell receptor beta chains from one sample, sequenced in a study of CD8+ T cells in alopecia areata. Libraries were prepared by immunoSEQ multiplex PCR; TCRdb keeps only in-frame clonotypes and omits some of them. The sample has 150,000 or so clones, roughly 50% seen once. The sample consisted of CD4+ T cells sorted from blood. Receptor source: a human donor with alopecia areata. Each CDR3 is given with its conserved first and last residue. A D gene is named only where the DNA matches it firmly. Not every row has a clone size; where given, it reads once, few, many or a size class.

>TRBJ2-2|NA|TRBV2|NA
TGTGCCAGCAGTGAGTCCATTCAGGAGCTGTTTTTT
CASSESIQELFF
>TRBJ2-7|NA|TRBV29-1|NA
TGCAGCTACTCGGGAGCTCGGGACGAGCAGTACTTC
CSYSGARDEQYF
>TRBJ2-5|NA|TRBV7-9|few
TGTGCCAGCAGCTTTAGGCAGGTAGAAGAGACCCAGTACTTC
CASSFRQVEETQYF
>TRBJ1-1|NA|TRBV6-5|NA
TGTGCCAGCAGTACCAACACTGAAGCTTTCTTT
CASSTNTEAFF
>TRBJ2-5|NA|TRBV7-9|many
TGTGCCAGCAGCTCGGGACACACCTTAGAGACCCAGTACTTC
CASSSGHTLETQYF
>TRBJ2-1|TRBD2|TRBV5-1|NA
TGCGCCAGCAGCTCCATAGCGGGAGGAGAGTACAATGAGCAGTTCTTC
CASSSIAGGEYNEQFF
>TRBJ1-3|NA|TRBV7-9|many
TGTGCCAGCAGCTCGCAGGGATATTTCGGCACCATATATTTT
CASSSQGYFGTIYF
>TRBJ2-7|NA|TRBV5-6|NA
TGTGCCAGCAGCGGTCCCAGACCTTACGAGCAGTACTTC
CASSGPRPYEQYF
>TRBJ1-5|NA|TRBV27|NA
TGTGCCAGCTCGCGGGCAAGGAATCAGCCCCAGCATTTT
CASSRARNQPQHF
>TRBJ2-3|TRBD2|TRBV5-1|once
TGCGCCAGCAGCGAGCTAGCGGGAGAAGGAAATACGCAGTATTTT
CASSELAGEGNTQYF
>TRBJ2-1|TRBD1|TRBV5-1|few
TGCGCCAGCAGCTTATCACAGGGGTTAACCTACAATGAGCAGTTCTTC
CASSLSQGLTYNEQFF
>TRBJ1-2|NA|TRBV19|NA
TGTGCCAGTAGTATAGCTGGCTATGGCTACACCTTC
CASSIAGYGYTF
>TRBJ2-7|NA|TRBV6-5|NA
TGTGCCAGCAGTTACTTCAGGACATCTTCTGCCGAGCAGTACTTC
CASSYFRTSSAEQYF
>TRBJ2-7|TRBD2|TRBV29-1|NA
TGCAGCGTTGCGGGACTAGCGGGAGCGAACGAGCAGTACTTC
CSVAGLAGANEQYF
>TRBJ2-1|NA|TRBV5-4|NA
TGTGCCAGCAGCTTGGTTCAGAATGAGCAGTTCTTC
CASSLVQNEQFF
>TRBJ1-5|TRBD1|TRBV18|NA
TGTGCCAGCTCACCAGGGACAGGGGACCCCAAAGAGCATTTT
CASSPGTGDPKEHF
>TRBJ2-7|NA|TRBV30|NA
TGTGCCTGGAGCAGGGGTCGTTACGAGCAGTACTTC
CAWSRGRYEQYF
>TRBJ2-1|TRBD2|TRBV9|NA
TGTGCCAGCAGCTCTAGCGGGATCGGCAATGAGCAGTTCTTC
CASSSSGIGNEQFF
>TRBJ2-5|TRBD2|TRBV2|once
TGTGCCAGCAGGAATGGACTAGCGGGACGGGAGACCCAGTACTTC
CASRNGLAGRETQYF
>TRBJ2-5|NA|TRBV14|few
TGTGCCAGCAGCCAAGATCGGTTGGGAGAGACCCAGTACTTC
CASSQDRLGETQYF
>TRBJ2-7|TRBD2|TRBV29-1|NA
TGCAGCGTTTGGTTGGCGGGAGGGTCCTACGAGCAGTACTTC
CSVWLAGGSYEQYF
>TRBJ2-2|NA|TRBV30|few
TGTGCCTGGCACCCAGGCACCGGGGAGCTGTTTTTT
CAWHPGTGELFF
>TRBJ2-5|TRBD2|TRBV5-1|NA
TGCGCCAGCAGCTTGGTGGGGGCGGGTCTAGCGGGAGCTCACCAAGAGACCCAGTACTTC
CASSLVGAGLAGAHQETQYF
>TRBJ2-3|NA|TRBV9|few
TGTGCCAGCAGCGTAGGCCCCAGCGCGAGGAGCGCAGATACGCAGTATTTT
CASSVGPSARSADTQYF
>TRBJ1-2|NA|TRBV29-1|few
TGCAGCGTTGACCCGGGACCTACTAACTATGGCTACACCTTC
CSVDPGPTNYGYTF
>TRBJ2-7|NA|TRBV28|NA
TGTGCCAGCAGTTTCAGGGGCTACGAGCAGTACTTC
CASSFRGYEQYF
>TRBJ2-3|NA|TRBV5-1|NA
TGCGCCAGCAGCCAGGACTATCCGGGGTTGGATACGCAGTATTTT
CASSQDYPGLDTQYF
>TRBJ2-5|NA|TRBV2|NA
TGTGCCAGCAGTGCGAGGGGCGGGGAGACCCAGTACTTC
CASSARGGETQYF
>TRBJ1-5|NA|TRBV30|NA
TGTGCCTGGAGCGGAGGGAGTAGGGTCAATCAGCCCCAGCATTTT
CAWSGGSRVNQPQHF
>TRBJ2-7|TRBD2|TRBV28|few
TGTGCCAGCAGTTTACCGACTAGCGGGAGGAGATACGAGCAGTACTTC
CASSLPTSGRRYEQYF
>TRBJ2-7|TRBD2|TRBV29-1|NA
TGCAGCGTTGGGTTCGCGGCGGGAGTTGGTTTGTACGAGCAGTACTTC
CSVGFAAGVGLYEQYF